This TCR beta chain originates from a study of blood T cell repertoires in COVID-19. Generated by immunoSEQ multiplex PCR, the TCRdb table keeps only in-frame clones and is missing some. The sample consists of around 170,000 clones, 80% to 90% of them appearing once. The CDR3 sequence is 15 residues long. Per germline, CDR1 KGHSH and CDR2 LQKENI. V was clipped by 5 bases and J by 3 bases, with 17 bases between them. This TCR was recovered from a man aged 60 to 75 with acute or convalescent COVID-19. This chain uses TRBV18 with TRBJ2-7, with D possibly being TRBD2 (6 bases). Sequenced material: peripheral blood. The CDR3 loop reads CASSSPGEGFYEQYF. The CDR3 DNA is TGTGCCAGCTCATCGCCGGGAGAGGGCTTCTACGAGCAGTACTTC.